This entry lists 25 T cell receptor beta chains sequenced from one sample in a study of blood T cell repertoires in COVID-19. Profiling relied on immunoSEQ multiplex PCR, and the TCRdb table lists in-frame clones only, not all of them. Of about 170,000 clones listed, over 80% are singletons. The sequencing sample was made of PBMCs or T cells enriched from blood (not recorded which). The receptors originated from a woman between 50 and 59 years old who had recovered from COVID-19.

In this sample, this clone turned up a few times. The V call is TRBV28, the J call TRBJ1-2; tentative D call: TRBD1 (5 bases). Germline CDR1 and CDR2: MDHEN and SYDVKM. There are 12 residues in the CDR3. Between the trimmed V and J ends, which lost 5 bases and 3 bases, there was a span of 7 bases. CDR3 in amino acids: CASSGRDYGYTF. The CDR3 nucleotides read TGTGCCAGCAGTGGCAGGGACTATGGCTACACCTTC.

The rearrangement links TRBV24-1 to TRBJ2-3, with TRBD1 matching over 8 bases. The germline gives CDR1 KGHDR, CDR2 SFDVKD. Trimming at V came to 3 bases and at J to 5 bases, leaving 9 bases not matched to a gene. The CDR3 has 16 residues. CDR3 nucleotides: TGTGCCACCAGTGATCAACTACGGACAGGGCGAGATACGCAGTATTTT. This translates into CATSDQLRTGRDTQYF.

The DNA for the CDR3 is TGTGCCAGCAGTTACGACACGGCGCCCATGAACACTGAAGCTTTCTTT. It yields the protein CASSYDTAPMNTEAFF. V is TRBV6-5 and J is TRBJ1-1, with no clear D. V was pared by 2 bases and J by 0 bases, with 13 bases between. The CDR3 spans 16 residues. Germline V gives CDR1 MNHEY, CDR2 SVGAGI.

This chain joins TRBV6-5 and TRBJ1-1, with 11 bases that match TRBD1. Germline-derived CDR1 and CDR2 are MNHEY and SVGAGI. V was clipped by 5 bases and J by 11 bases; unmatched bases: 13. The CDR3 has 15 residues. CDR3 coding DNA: TGTGCCAGCAGTAGTCGGGGACAGGGGGGAAGCCTGGCTTTCTTT. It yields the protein CASSSRGQGGSLAFF.

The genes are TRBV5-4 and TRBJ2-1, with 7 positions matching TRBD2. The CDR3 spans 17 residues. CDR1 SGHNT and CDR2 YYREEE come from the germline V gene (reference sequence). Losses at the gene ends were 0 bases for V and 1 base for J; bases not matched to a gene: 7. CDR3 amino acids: CASSLGRELASYNEQFF. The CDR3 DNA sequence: TGTGCCAGCAGCTTGGGGCGGGAGCTGGCATCCTACAATGAGCAGTTCTTC.

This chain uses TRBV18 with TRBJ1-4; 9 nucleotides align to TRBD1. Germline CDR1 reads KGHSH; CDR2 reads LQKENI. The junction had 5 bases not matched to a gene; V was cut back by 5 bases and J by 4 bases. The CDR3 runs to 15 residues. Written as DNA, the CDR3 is TGTGCCAGCTCATCCCGGACAGGGGTTAATGAAAAACTGTTTTTT. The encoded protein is CASSSRTGVNEKLFF.

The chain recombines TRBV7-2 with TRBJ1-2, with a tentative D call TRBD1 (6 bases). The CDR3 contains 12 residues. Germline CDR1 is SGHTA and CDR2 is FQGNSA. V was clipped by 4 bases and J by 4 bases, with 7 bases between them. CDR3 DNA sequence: TGTGCCAGCAGCTGGACAGTCTATGGCTACACCTTC. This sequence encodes CASSWTVYGYTF.

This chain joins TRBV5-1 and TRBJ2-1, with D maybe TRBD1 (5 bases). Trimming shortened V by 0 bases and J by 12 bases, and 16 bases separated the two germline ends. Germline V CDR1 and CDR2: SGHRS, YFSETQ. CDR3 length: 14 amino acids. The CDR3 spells CASSLAGARSGQFF. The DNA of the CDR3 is TGCGCCAGCAGCTTGGCTGGGGCCCGCAGTGGGCAGTTCTTC.

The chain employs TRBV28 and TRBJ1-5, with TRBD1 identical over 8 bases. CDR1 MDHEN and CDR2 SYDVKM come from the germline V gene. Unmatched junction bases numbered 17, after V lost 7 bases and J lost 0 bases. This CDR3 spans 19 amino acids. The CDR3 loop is CASKGRGTGPRGSNQPQHF. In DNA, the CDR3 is TGTGCCAGCAAAGGAAGAGGGACAGGCCCTCGGGGTAGCAATCAGCCCCAGCATTTT.

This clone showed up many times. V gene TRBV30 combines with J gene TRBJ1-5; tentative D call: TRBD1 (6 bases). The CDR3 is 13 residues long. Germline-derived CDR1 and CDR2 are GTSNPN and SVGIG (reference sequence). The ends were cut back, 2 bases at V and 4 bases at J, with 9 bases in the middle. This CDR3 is CAWSKGGNQPQHF. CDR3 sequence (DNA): TGTGCCTGGAGTAAAGGGGGAAATCAGCCCCAGCATTTT. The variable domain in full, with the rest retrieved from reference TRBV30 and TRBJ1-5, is SQTIHQWPATLVQPVGSPLSLECTVEGTSNPNLYWYRQAAGRGLQLLFYSVGIGQISSEVPQNLSASRPQDRQFILSSKKLLLSDSGFYLCAWSKGGNQPQHFGDGTRLSIL.

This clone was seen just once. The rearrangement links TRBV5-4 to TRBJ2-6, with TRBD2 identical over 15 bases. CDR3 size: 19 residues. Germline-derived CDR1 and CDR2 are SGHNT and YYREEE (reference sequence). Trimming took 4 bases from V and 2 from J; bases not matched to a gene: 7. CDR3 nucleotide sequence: TGTGCCAGCAGCCGGACTAGCGGGGGGGGTAGGACTGGGGCCAACGTCCTGACTTTC. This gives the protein CASSRTSGGGRTGANVLTF.

Here the CDR3 DNA reads TGCAGCGTTGGGGGTGGGACACTCCACGATGAGCAGTTCTTC. Its translation is CSVGGGTLHDEQFF. This sequence joins TRBV29-1 and TRBJ2-1, with D perhaps matching TRBD1 (6 bases). The CDR3 loop spans 14 amino acids. V gave up 4 bases and J gave up 8 bases, with 18 bases separating them. Per germline, CDR1 SQVTM and CDR2 ANQGSEA.

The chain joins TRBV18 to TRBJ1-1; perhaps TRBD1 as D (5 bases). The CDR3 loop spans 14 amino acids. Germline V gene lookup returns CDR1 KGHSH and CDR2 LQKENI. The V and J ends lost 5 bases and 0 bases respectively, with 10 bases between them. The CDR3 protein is CASSWGGMNTEAFF. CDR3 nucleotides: TGTGCCAGCTCATGGGGGGGGATGAACACTGAAGCTTTCTTT.

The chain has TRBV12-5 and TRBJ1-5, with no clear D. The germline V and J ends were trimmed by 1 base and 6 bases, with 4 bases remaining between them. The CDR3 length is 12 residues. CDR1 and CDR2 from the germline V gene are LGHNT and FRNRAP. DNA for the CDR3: TGTGCTAGTGGTTTGGACAGTCAGCCCCAGCATTTT. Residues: CASGLDSQPQHF.

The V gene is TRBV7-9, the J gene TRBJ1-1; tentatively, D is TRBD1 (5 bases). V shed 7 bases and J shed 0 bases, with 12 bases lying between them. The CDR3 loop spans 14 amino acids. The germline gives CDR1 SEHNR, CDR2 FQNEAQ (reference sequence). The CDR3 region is CASKGQSMNTEAFF. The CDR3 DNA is TGTGCCAGCAAGGGGCAGTCCATGAACACTGAAGCTTTCTTT. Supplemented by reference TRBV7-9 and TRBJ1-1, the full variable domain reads DTGVSQNPRHKITKRGQNVTFRCDPISEHNRLYWYRQTLGQGPEFLTYFQNEAQLEKSRLLSDRFSAERPKGSFSTLEIQRTEQGDSAMYLCASKGQSMNTEAFFGQGTRLTVV.

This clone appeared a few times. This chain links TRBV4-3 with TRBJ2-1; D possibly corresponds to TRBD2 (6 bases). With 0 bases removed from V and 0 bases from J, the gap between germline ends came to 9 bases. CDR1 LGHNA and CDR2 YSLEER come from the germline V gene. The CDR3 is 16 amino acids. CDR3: CASSQEEGNSYNEQFF. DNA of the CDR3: TGCGCCAGCAGCCAAGAGGAGGGTAACTCCTACAATGAGCAGTTCTTC.

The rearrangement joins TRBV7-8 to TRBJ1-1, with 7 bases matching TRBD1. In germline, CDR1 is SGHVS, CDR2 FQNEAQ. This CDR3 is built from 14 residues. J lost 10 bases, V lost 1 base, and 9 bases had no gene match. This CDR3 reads CASSLVRQGSGAFF. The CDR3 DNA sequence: TGTGCCAGCAGCTTAGTCAGACAGGGCTCGGGAGCTTTCTTT.

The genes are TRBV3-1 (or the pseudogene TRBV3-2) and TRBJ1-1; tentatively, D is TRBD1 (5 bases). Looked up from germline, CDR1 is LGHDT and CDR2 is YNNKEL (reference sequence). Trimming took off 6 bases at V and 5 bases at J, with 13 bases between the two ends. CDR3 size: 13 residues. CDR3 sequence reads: CASRAGEGTEAFF. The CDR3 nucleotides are TGTGCCAGCAGGGCTGGGGAGGGGACTGAAGCTTTCTTT.

DNA for the CDR3: TGTGCCAGCAGCCAAGAGGGAGCCCAGCCCCAGCATTTT. This translates into CASSQEGAQPQHF. The chain recombines TRBV3-1 (or the pseudogene TRBV3-2) with TRBJ1-5, with no clear D. This CDR3 is built from 13 residues. Trimming pared 0 bases from V and 7 bases from J, leaving 7 bases between. Germline V gene lookup returns CDR1 LGHDT and CDR2 YNNKEL (reference sequence).

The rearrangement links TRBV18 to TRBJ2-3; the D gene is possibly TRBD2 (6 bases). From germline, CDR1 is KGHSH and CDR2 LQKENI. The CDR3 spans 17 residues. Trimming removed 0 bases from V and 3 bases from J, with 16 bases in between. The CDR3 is CASSPPARLGLTDTQYF. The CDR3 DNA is TGTGCCAGCTCACCACCGGCAAGGTTGGGACTGACAGATACGCAGTATTTT.

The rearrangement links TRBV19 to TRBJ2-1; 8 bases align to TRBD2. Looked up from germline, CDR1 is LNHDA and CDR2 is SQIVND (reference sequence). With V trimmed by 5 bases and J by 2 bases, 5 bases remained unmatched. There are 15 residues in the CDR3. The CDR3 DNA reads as TGTGCCAGTAGTGTTAGCGGGGACACCTACAATGAGCAGTTCTTC. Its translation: CASSVSGDTYNEQFF.

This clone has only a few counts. CDR3 residues: CASAYVENQPQHF. DNA for the CDR3: TGTGCCAGCGCCTATGTCGAGAATCAGCCCCAGCATTTT. This chain connects TRBV18 to TRBJ1-5; D is unclear. From germline, CDR1 is KGHSH and CDR2 LQKENI. V shed 8 bases and J shed 4 bases, with 12 bases lying between them. The CDR3 extends over 13 amino acids.

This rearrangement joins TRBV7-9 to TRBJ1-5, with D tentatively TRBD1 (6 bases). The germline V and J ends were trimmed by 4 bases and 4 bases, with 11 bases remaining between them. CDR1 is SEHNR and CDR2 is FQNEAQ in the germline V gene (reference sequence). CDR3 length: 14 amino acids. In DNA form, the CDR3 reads TGTGCCAGCAGCTCACAGGGTAAGAATCAGCCCCAGCATTTT. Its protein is CASSSQGKNQPQHF.

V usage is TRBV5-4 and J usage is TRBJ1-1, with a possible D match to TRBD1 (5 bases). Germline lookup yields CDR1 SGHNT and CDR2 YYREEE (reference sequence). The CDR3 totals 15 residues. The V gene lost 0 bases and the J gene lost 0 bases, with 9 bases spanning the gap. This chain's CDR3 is CASSLAGVMNTEAFF. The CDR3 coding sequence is TGTGCCAGCAGCTTGGCGGGGGTCATGAACACTGAAGCTTTCTTT.

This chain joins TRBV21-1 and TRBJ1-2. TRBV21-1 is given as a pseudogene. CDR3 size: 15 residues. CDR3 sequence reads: CASSPRVLSNYGYTF. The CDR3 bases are TGTGCCAGCAGCCCCCGGGTACTTTCTAACTATGGCTACACCTTC.